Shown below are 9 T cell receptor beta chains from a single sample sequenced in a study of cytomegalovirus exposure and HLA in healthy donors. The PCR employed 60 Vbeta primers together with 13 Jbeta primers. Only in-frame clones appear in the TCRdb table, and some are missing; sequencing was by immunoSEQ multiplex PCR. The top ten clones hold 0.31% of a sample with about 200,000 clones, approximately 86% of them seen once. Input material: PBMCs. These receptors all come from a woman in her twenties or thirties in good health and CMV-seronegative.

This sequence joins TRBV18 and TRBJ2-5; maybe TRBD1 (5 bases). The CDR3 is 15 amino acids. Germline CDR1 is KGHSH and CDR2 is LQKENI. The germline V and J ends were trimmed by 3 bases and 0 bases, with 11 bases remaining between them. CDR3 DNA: TGTGCCAGCTCACCGTTGACAGAACACCAAGAGACCCAGTACTTC. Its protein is CASSPLTEHQETQYF.

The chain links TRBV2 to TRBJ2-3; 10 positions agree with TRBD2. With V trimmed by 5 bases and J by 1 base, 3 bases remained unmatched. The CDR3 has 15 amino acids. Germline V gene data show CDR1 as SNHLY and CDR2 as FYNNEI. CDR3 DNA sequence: TGTGCCAGCAGTTTAGGACTAGCGGGCACAGATACGCAGTATTTT. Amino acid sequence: CASSLGLAGTDTQYF.

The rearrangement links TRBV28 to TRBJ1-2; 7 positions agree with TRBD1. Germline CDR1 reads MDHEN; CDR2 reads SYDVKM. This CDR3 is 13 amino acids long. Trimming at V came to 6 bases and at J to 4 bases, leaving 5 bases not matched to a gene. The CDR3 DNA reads TGTGCCAGCAGATCGGGACAGTTCTATGGCTACACCTTC. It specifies CASRSGQFYGYTF.

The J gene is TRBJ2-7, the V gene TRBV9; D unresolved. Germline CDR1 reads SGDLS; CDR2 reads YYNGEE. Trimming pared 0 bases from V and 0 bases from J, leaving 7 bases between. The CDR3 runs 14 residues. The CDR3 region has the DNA TGTGCCAGCAGCGTAGCTCCAGACTCCTACGAGCAGTACTTC. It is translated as CASSVAPDSYEQYF.

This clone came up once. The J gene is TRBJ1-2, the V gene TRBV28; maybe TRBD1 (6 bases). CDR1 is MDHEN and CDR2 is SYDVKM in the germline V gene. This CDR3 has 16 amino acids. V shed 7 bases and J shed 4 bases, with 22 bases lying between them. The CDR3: CASTDNTGQLGYGYTF. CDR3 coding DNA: TGTGCCAGCACCGACAACACGGGACAATTAGGCTATGGCTACACCTTC.

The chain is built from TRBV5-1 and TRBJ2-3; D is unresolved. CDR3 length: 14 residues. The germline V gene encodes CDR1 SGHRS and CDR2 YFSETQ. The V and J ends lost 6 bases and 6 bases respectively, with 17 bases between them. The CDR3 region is CASTLGLVFDTQYF. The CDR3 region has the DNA TGCGCCAGCACCCTTGGCCTGGTCTTCGATACGCAGTATTTT.

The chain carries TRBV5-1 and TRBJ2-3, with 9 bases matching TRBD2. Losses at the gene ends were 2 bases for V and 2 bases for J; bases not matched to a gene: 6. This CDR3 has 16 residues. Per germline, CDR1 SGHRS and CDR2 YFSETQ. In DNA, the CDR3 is TGCGCCAGCAGCTTAGCGGGGGGTACCTCCACAGATACGCAGTATTTT. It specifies CASSLAGGTSTDTQYF.

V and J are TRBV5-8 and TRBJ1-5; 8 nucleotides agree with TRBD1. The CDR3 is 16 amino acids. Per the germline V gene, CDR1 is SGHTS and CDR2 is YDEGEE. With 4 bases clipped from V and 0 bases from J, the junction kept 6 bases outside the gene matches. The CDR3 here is CASSLRQGYSNQPQHF. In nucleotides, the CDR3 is TGTGCCAGCAGCCTTAGACAGGGGTATAGCAATCAGCCCCAGCATTTT.

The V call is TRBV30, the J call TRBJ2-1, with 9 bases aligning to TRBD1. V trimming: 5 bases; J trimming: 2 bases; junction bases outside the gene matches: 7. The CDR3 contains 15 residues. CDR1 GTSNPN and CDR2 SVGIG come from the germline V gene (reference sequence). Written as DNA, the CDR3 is TGTGCCTGGGGGAGGGGACAGGGACCCTACAATGAGCAGTTCTTC. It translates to CAWGRGQGPYNEQFF.